These T cell receptor beta chains were read from a single sample in a study of identifying expanded T cells in peripheral blood. The protocol was immunoSEQ multiplex PCR, while the TCRdb copy is restricted to in-frame clones and leaves out a portion. Of around 80,000 clones in the sample, roughly 90% were seen once. Sequenced input: blood. The receptor source for this set is a person aged 18-69 years in good health. CDR3s include the opening cysteine and the closing phenylalanine or tryptophan. A D gene is named only where the DNA matches it firmly. Clone sizes are given selectively: once, few, many, or a class where the clone is expanded.

j_call: TRBJ2-1
d_call: .
clone_size: .
v_call: TRBV30
cdr3_nt: TGTGCCTGGAGTGAGGAGGGGGCGAGGTTCTTC
cdr3_aa: CAWSEEGARFF

j_call: TRBJ1-5
d_call: .
clone_size: .
v_call: TRBV6-6
cdr3_nt: TGTGCCAGCAGTTACCAGGGGTACGGTCAGCCCCAGCATTTT
cdr3_aa: CASSYQGYGQPQHF

j_call: TRBJ1-5
d_call: .
clone_size: .
v_call: TRBV19
cdr3_nt: TGTGCCGCCAAACAGAGGCTTTATAGCAATCAGCCCCAGCATTTT
cdr3_aa: CAAKQRLYSNQPQHF

j_call: TRBJ1-1
d_call: .
clone_size: .
v_call: TRBV28
cdr3_nt: TGTGCCAGCAAGCAGTTGGGGGAGGCGGTGAACACTGAAGCTTTCTTT
cdr3_aa: CASKQLGEAVNTEAFF

j_call: TRBJ1-3
d_call: .
clone_size: once
v_call: TRBV10-3
cdr3_nt: TGTGCCATCAGTGAGGCGAGAGGGGCCTCTGGAAACACCATATATTTT
cdr3_aa: CAISEARGASGNTIYF

j_call: TRBJ2-7
d_call: TRBD2
clone_size: .
v_call: TRBV4-1
cdr3_nt: TGCGCCAGCAGCCAAGACGTATCCGGGACTACCCTTACCTACGAGCAGTACTTC
cdr3_aa: CASSQDVSGTTLTYEQYF

j_call: TRBJ2-7
d_call: .
clone_size: .
v_call: TRBV7-9
cdr3_nt: TGTGCCAGCAGCCCAAGGGGTTACGAGCAGTACTTC
cdr3_aa: CASSPRGYEQYF

j_call: TRBJ1-2
d_call: .
clone_size: .
v_call: TRBV4-3
cdr3_nt: TGCGCCAGCAGCTTTCTCGGAGCAGGCTATGGCTACACCTTC
cdr3_aa: CASSFLGAGYGYTF

j_call: TRBJ1-1
d_call: .
clone_size: .
v_call: TRBV6-5
cdr3_nt: TGTGCCAGCAGTTTCCGGCCGCGGGCTGAAGCTTTCTTT
cdr3_aa: CASSFRPRAEAFF

j_call: TRBJ2-7
d_call: .
clone_size: .
v_call: TRBV28
cdr3_nt: TGTGCCAGCAGGGAGGCAGGGCGGAACGAGCAGTACTTC
cdr3_aa: CASREAGRNEQYF

j_call: TRBJ2-3
d_call: TRBD2
clone_size: .
v_call: TRBV28
cdr3_nt: TGTGCCAGCACTCCAGCCAGGCTAGCGGGGGTTGGGGATACGCAGTATTTT
cdr3_aa: CASTPARLAGVGDTQYF

j_call: TRBJ2-7
d_call: .
clone_size: .
v_call: TRBV7-2
cdr3_nt: TGTGCCAGCAGTCGGGACCTCACGGGACGAGACGACGAGCAGTACTTC
cdr3_aa: CASSRDLTGRDDEQYF

j_call: TRBJ2-7
d_call: .
clone_size: .
v_call: TRBV29-1
cdr3_nt: TGCAGCGTTGAAGAAGAAGACCTCCCCTACGAGCAGTACTTC
cdr3_aa: CSVEEEDLPYEQYF

j_call: TRBJ2-7
d_call: TRBD1
clone_size: .
v_call: TRBV5-1
cdr3_nt: TGTGCCAGCAGCTTCGAGGGACAGGGCCACGAGCAGTACTTC
cdr3_aa: CASSFEGQGHEQYF

j_call: TRBJ2-7
d_call: TRBD2
clone_size: once
v_call: TRBV6-4
cdr3_nt: TGTGCCAGCAGTGACCTAGCGGGGGGGCCTGATACCTACGAGCAGTACTTC
cdr3_aa: CASSDLAGGPDTYEQYF

j_call: TRBJ1-1
d_call: .
clone_size: .
v_call: TRBV19
cdr3_nt: TGTGCCAGTACTCCCCAGGGGCTGAACACTGAAGCTTTCTTT
cdr3_aa: CASTPQGLNTEAFF

j_call: TRBJ2-3
d_call: .
clone_size: .
v_call: TRBV6-1
cdr3_nt: TGTGCCAGCGGTCCAGCGTGGAGCACAGATACGCAGTATTTT
cdr3_aa: CASGPAWSTDTQYF

j_call: TRBJ1-2
d_call: .
clone_size: .
v_call: TRBV2
cdr3_nt: TGTGCCAGCAGTGCCGCAGGATATGGCTACACCTTC
cdr3_aa: CASSAAGYGYTF

j_call: TRBJ1-3
d_call: .
clone_size: .
v_call: TRBV5-4
cdr3_nt: TGTGCCAGCAGCGGGGGGTTATCTGGAAACACCATATATTTT
cdr3_aa: CASSGGLSGNTIYF

j_call: TRBJ2-3
d_call: TRBD2
clone_size: .
v_call: TRBV5-1
cdr3_nt: TGCGCCAGCAGCAATCGACTAGCGGGGATTCCTAGCACAGATACGCAGTATTTT
cdr3_aa: CASSNRLAGIPSTDTQYF

j_call: TRBJ2-2
d_call: .
clone_size: .
v_call: TRBV5-1
cdr3_nt: TGCGCCAGCAGCTTCGACAAACTCACCGGGGAGCTGTTTTTT
cdr3_aa: CASSFDKLTGELFF

j_call: TRBJ2-7
d_call: TRBD1
clone_size: .
v_call: TRBV13
cdr3_nt: TGTGCCAGCAGCTCACCGGGACAGGCCACCTACGAGCAGTACTTC
cdr3_aa: CASSSPGQATYEQYF

j_call: TRBJ2-3
d_call: TRBD2
clone_size: once
v_call: TRBV4-1
cdr3_nt: TGCGCCAGCAGCCAACGGAGGCTCGCGGGAGGGGAAAATACGCAGTATTTT
cdr3_aa: CASSQRRLAGGENTQYF

j_call: TRBJ2-1
d_call: TRBD2
clone_size: .
v_call: TRBV18
cdr3_nt: TGTGCCAGCTCACCTCCCGGGGGGCTAGCGGGAGGTTCTGGCTACAATGAGCAGTTCTTC
cdr3_aa: CASSPPGGLAGGSGYNEQFF

j_call: TRBJ1-3
d_call: TRBD1
clone_size: medium-sized
v_call: TRBV19
cdr3_nt: TGTGCCAGTAGCCAGACAGGGGGTGGTGGAAACACCATATATTTT
cdr3_aa: CASSQTGGGGNTIYF

j_call: TRBJ2-7
d_call: .
clone_size: .
v_call: TRBV10-3
cdr3_nt: TGTGCCATCAGTGATTCTAGCGAGCAGTACTTC
cdr3_aa: CAISDSSEQYF

j_call: TRBJ1-5
d_call: .
clone_size: .
v_call: TRBV6-1
cdr3_nt: TGTGCCAGCAGTGTACTGGGGGGGGCCAATCAGCCCCAGCATTTT
cdr3_aa: CASSVLGGANQPQHF

j_call: TRBJ2-2
d_call: TRBD1
clone_size: .
v_call: TRBV19
cdr3_nt: TGTGCCAGTAGTGCCCGACAGGGGGCCGGGGAGCTGTTTTTT
cdr3_aa: CASSARQGAGELFF

j_call: TRBJ2-3
d_call: .
clone_size: once
v_call: TRBV7-2
cdr3_nt: TGTGCCAGCAGCGTAACAGGCTTAGGCACAGATACGCAGTATTTT
cdr3_aa: CASSVTGLGTDTQYF

j_call: TRBJ1-1
d_call: .
clone_size: .
v_call: TRBV4-1
cdr3_nt: TGCGCCAGCAGCCAAGTCACGAACACTGAAGCTTTCTTT
cdr3_aa: CASSQVTNTEAFF

j_call: TRBJ1-5
d_call: .
clone_size: .
v_call: TRBV7-2
cdr3_nt: TGTGCCAGCAGCTTAGGTCCAGGGAGGGATCAGCCCCAGCATTTT
cdr3_aa: CASSLGPGRDQPQHF

j_call: TRBJ2-2
d_call: .
clone_size: once
v_call: TRBV7-6
cdr3_nt: TGTGCCAGCAGCTTCCAACAGGGAGGATCCACCGGGGAGCTGTTTTTT
cdr3_aa: CASSFQQGGSTGELFF

j_call: TRBJ1-2
d_call: .
clone_size: .
v_call: TRBV19
cdr3_nt: TGTGCCAGTTCAACCCGGTACTATGGCTACACCTTC
cdr3_aa: CASSTRYYGYTF

j_call: TRBJ2-5
d_call: .
clone_size: .
v_call: TRBV9
cdr3_nt: TGTGCCAGCAGCCACGGGTTATCCCAAGAGACCCAGTACTTC
cdr3_aa: CASSHGLSQETQYF

j_call: TRBJ1-5
d_call: .
clone_size: .
v_call: TRBV7-2
cdr3_nt: TGTGCCAGCAGCTCCACTCTTGGGCCCCAGCATTTT
cdr3_aa: CASSSTLGPQHF

j_call: TRBJ1-6
d_call: .
clone_size: .
v_call: TRBV19
cdr3_nt: TGTGCCAGTAGTATCTCCTACTCCTATAATTCACCCCTCCACTTT
cdr3_aa: CASSISYSYNSPLHF

j_call: TRBJ2-5
d_call: .
clone_size: few
v_call: TRBV7-9
cdr3_nt: TGTGCCAGCAGCTTAGGGGGGTCGGCCTGGGAGACCCAGTACTTC
cdr3_aa: CASSLGGSAWETQYF

j_call: TRBJ1-2
d_call: .
clone_size: .
v_call: TRBV2
cdr3_nt: TGTGCCAGCAGTAGGGTCTATGGCTACACCTTC
cdr3_aa: CASSRVYGYTF

j_call: TRBJ2-7
d_call: TRBD2
clone_size: .
v_call: TRBV4-1
cdr3_nt: TGCGCCAGCAGCCAAGTGGCGGGAGGGCCCTACGAGCAGTACTTC
cdr3_aa: CASSQVAGGPYEQYF

j_call: TRBJ1-2
d_call: TRBD1
clone_size: .
v_call: TRBV6-6
cdr3_nt: TGTGCCAGCAGTTGGACAGGGGTTGATGGCTACACCTTC
cdr3_aa: CASSWTGVDGYTF